This T cell receptor (beta chain) was identified during a study of blood T cell repertoires in COVID-19. CDR3 length: 18 residues. Germline-derived CDR1 and CDR2 are MGHRA and YSYEKL. V lost 4 bases, J lost 5 bases, and 15 bases stayed unmatched. Per the original methods: Using reference gene primer amplification, nucleated cell counts were estimated. Repertoires were generated with immunoSEQ multiplex PCR, while TCRdb's copy carries only in-frame clones and drops some. The DNA was the basis for D and trimming; V, J and clone size are from that table. The sample records 150,000 to 200,000 clones, more than 60% being singletons. This clone was detected only a few times.

Sequenced input: peripheral blood. The TCR sequence derives from a man aged 50 to 59 who had recovered from COVID-19. The rearrangement joins TRBV4-1 to TRBJ2-2; 8 bases agree with TRBD2. The CDR3 region has the DNA TGCGCCAGCAGCCGCGTCCCACCCAGCGGGAGCCTGACCGGGGAGCTGTTTTTT. Its translation is CASSRVPPSGSLTGELFF.